This entry concerns a single T cell receptor beta chain. As yet, its antigen is unknown. These data are taken from a study of T cells in localized non-small cell lung cancer. Study outcomes and limitations: Among blood samples, higher T cell density accompanied longer overall survival. Because only a single region of the tumor was sequenced, heterogeneity remains possible. Peak T cell clonality was found in uninvolved adjacent lung, exceeding tumor. Appearances in adjacent lung were noted for a median 57 of the top 100 tumor clones.

CDR1 is LNHDA, CDR2 SQIVND, per germline (reference sequence). The CDR3 totals 14 residues. The V segment lost 11 bases and the J segment 8 bases; nucleotides outside the gene matches: 12. Profiling relied on immunoSEQ multiplex PCR, and the TCRdb table lists in-frame clones only, not all of them. In the table there are over a thousand clones, approximately 31% of which are singletons. The sequenced sample was normal lung tissue next to the tumor, obtained before any cancer treatment. The receptor's source is an older male donor with stage II squamous cell lung carcinoma. This chain joins TRBV19 and TRBJ1-4, with 9 bases identical to TRBD1. CDR3 loop: CASDRGALNEKLFF. CDR3 DNA sequence: TGTGCCTCGGACAGGGGCGCCCTCAACGAAAAACTGTTTTTT. The variable domain in full, completed from reference TRBV19 and TRBJ1-4, reads DGGITQSPKYLFRKEGQNVTLSCEQNLNHDAMYWYRQDPGQGLRLIYYSQIVNDFQKGDIAEGYSVSREKKESFPLTVTSAQKNPTAFYLCASDRGALNEKLFFGSGTQLSVL.